This T cell receptor (beta chain) was profiled in a study of T cell repertoires in cytomegalovirus infection. Study-level background: Recently identified HLA-C-restricted CMV epitopes and well-studied HLA-B-restricted CMV epitopes were used by the study. Evidence of both CMV infection and a matching HLA type came from public TCR beta signatures. Study conclusions and caveats: Adding up the frequency of public TCR beta families identified people who carried CMV plus the relevant HLA. Ex vivo, HLA-C-restricted CMV-specific TCR beta clonotypes prevailed over the rest of the response.

This CDR3 contains 15 residues. V was trimmed by 0 bases and J by 8 bases, leaving 14 bases between them. Germline V CDR1 and CDR2: MGHRA, YSYEKL. TCRdb passed the reads through MiXCR, listing each CDR3 protein once. The data hold a few hundred thousand distinct CDR3 sequences, with 30% to 35% observed a single time. This clonotype was found a few times. Its antigen is not known. The sample was cultured PBMCs, taken from culture after CMV antigen stimulation. This sequence was found in a human donor in good health (CMV status not recorded). Some clones in this sample may be carry-over from other donors' samples. The J gene is TRBJ2-1, the V gene TRBV4-1; D is possibly TRBD2 (7 bases). CDR3 sequence reads: CASSQEGGGIYEQFF. Here the CDR3 DNA reads TGCGCCAGCAGCCAAGAAGGGGGGGGGATCTATGAGCAGTTCTTC.